This TCR beta chain originates from a study of glioma-infiltrating T cells after dendritic cell vaccination. Findings of the study overall: Longer survival after dendritic cell vaccination followed higher pretreatment TIL content.

Remarks on this clone: The antigen remains unidentified.

The V and J ends lost 6 bases and 4 bases respectively, with 19 bases between them. This CDR3 spans 15 amino acids. CDR1 and CDR2 (germline): LNHDA, SQIVND (reference sequence). Generated by immunoSEQ multiplex PCR, the TCRdb table keeps only in-frame clones and is missing some. The sample holds approximately 91,000 clones, more than 80% seen once. The time point was: after dendritic cell vaccination, including at tumor progression/relapse. The chain has TRBV19 and TRBJ2-7, with D possibly matching TRBD2 (6 bases). The sequence was collected from a human donor with glioblastoma. The sequenced sample was blood, obtained after dendritic cell vaccination. CDR3 in DNA: TGTGCCAGTAGCCCCCAGCAAACGACTAGGTACGAGCAGTACTTC. The encoded protein is CASSPQQTTRYEQYF.